The clone carrying this T cell receptor (beta chain) was recorded a few times. The data originate from a study of blood T cell repertoires in COVID-19. Overall study: The United States, Italy and Spain were the sources of the acute and convalescent COVID-19 samples. The cDNA or gDNA used as material had been derived from T cells, B-cell-depleted T cells, or PBMCs.

The repertoire was sequenced with immunoSEQ multiplex PCR; TCRdb's copy has only in-frame clones and lacks some. This sample has a few hundred thousand clones, with around 82% found just once. The participants were between about 18 and 90 years old and came from roughly 24 US areas. Cohorts were based on clinical histories the participants reported. In germline, CDR1 is MNHNS, CDR2 SASEGT. The CDR3 runs to 18 residues. V lost 3 bases and J lost 6; bases outside the gene matches: 16. The chain recombines TRBV6-1 with TRBJ1-5; TRBD1 aligns across 8 bases. Input material: PBMCs or T cells enriched from blood (not recorded which). The sequence derives from a man aged 50-60 years who had recovered from COVID-19. Written as DNA, the CDR3 is TGTGCCAGCAGTGACCCCCGTTCGGCACAGGGGGGAGTTCAGCCCCAGCATTTT. Amino acid sequence: CASSDPRSAQGGVQPQHF.